A single sample is the source of the 5 T cell receptor beta chains below, sequenced in a study of T cells in women clearing cervical HPV infection. Only in-frame clones appear in the TCRdb table, and some are missing; sequencing was by immunoSEQ multiplex PCR. This table lists some 43,000 clones. The sequenced sample consisted of blood buffy coat. These receptors all come from a woman aged 18 to 75 with a cervical HPV16 infection that either progressed to CIN3+ or cleared (not recorded which).

With regard to this clone: The CDR3 goes on 3 residues after the read ends, and that part is filled in from the germline J gene. The chain employs TRBV15 and TRBJ2-5; no firm D call. Germline lookup yields CDR1 LNHNV and CDR2 YYDKDF (reference sequence). The CDR3 totals 13 residues. The ends were cut back, 5 bases at V and 2 bases at J, with 9 bases in the middle. The CDR3 bases that were read are TGTGCCACCAGCTCGCGGTTACAAGAGACC. Translating gives CATSSRLQET. Given in full, the CDR3 is CATSSRLQETQYF.

A note on this clone: The sequenced fragment ends 3 residues before the CDR3 boundary, so the rest is inferred from the germline J gene. The rearrangement joins TRBV5-1 to TRBJ1-1; D is perhaps TRBD1 (6 bases). V lost 7 bases and J 6 bases, leaving 13 bases between the germline ends. Germline lookup yields CDR1 SGHRS and CDR2 YFSETQ. The CDR3 is made up of 12 amino acids. The CDR3 loop reads CASGSGAPEAFF. Partial CDR3 DNA: TGCGCCAGCGGATCAGGGGCGCCTGAA.

As concerns this clone: The sequence runs out 3 residues before the end of the CDR3; the remainder is reconstructed from the germline J gene. This chain links TRBV19 with TRBJ2-4; D is perhaps TRBD2 (6 bases). CDR3 length equals 15 residues. The germline gives CDR1 LNHDA, CDR2 SQIVND (reference sequence). The CDR3 protein is CASSIRGNAGYGQYF. The CDR3 DNA, read in part, is TGTGCCAGTAGTATCCGGGGGAACGCTGGCTATGGT. The full variable domain, with the rest looked up from reference TRBV19 and TRBJ2-4, is DGGITQSPKYLFRKEGQNVTLSCEQNLNHDAMYWYRQDPGQGLRLIYYSQIVNDFQKGDIAEGYSVSREKKESFPLTVTSAQKNPTAFYLCASSIRGNAGYGQYFGAGTRLSVL.

A note on this clone: Read coverage stops 3 residues before the CDR3 terminus; the germline J gene supplies the remainder. The V gene is TRBV20-1, the J gene TRBJ2-3; 7 bases are shared with TRBD1. The CDR3 has 15 amino acids. After removal of 2 bases from V and 4 bases from J, the junction contained 9 bases not matched to a gene. From germline, CDR1 is DFQATT and CDR2 SNEGSKA (reference sequence). CDR3 sequence: CSARSGGPRADTQYF. The covered CDR3 bases are TGCAGTGCTAGATCAGGGGGACCAAGAGCAGATACG.

Notes on this clone: The read terminates 3 residues before the CDR3 end, so the remaining end is supplied by the germline J gene. The genes are TRBV7-9 and TRBJ2-4, with D tentatively TRBD1 (6 bases). V lost 5 bases to trimming and J lost 1 base, with 9 bases between them. The CDR3 runs 14 residues. Per the germline V gene, CDR1 is SEHNR and CDR2 is FQNEAQ (reference sequence). CDR3 protein: CASSPTGAKNIQYF. The covered CDR3 bases are TGTGCCAGCAGCCCTACAGGGGCCAAAAACATT. Filled out from reference TRBV7-9 and TRBJ2-4, the complete variable domain reads DTGVSQNPRHKITKRGQNVTFRCDPISEHNRLYWYRQTLGQGPEFLTYFQNEAQLEKSRLLSDRFSAERPKGSFSTLEIQRTEQGDSAMYLCASSPTGAKNIQYFGAGTRLSVL.